The next 25 T cell receptor beta chains were all read from a single sample in a study of blood T cell repertoires in COVID-19. Using immunoSEQ multiplex PCR, the repertoire was profiled, and TCRdb retains in-frame clones only, with some absent. The sample carries about 320,000 clones, more than 90% recorded once. The sequenced sample consisted of PBMCs or T cells enriched from blood (not recorded which). Every receptor here comes from a woman aged 25 to 39 who had been exposed to COVID-19.

This chain connects TRBV7-8 to TRBJ1-5; 10 bases align to TRBD1. CDR3 size: 17 residues. With 5 bases clipped from V and 5 bases from J, the junction kept 12 bases outside the gene matches. Germline values: CDR1 SGHVS, CDR2 FQNEAQ. The CDR3 nucleotides read TGTGCCAGCAGCGCACCAACCGGGACAGGGGAAGATCAGCCCCAGCATTTT. Translation: CASSAPTGTGEDQPQHF. Drawing the rest from reference TRBV7-8 and TRBJ1-5, the complete variable domain is GAGVSQSPRYKVAKRGQDVALRCDPISGHVSLFWYQQALGQGPEFLTYFQNEAQLDKSGLPSDRFFAERPEGSVSTLKIQRTQQEDSAVYLCASSAPTGTGEDQPQHFGDGTRLSIL.

The CDR3, as DNA: TGCGCCAGCAGCCCTGACCCCGGAGGAGCTGGAAACACCATATATTTT. It translates to CASSPDPGGAGNTIYF. The V call is TRBV5-1, the J call TRBJ1-3, with unresolved D. The length of the CDR3 is 16 residues. V was clipped by 4 bases and J by 2 bases, with 16 bases between them. Per germline, CDR1 SGHRS and CDR2 YFSETQ.

The rearrangement links TRBV6-5 to TRBJ1-6; D possibly corresponds to TRBD1 (5 bases). The CDR3 sequence is 13 residues long. Trimming left V 7 bases short and J 6 bases short, with 10 bases between. The germline CDR1 and CDR2 sequences are MNHEY and SVGAGI. CDR3: CASNRQFNSPLHF. The CDR3 DNA is TGTGCCAGCAACCGACAGTTTAATTCACCCCTCCACTTT.

The gene calls are TRBV6-5 and TRBJ1-1; 10 nucleotides match TRBD1. The J segment lost 5 bases and the V segment lost 6 bases, leaving 9 bases of the junction unmatched. Germline lookup yields CDR1 MNHEY and CDR2 SVGAGI. This CDR3 contains 15 residues. CDR3 in DNA: TGTGCCAGCAGAACCGGGACAGGGGCGTGGACTGAAGCTTTCTTT. It yields the protein CASRTGTGAWTEAFF.

The chain couples TRBV4-1 to TRBJ1-5; D gene uncertain. Deletions cut 1 base from V and 7 bases from J, with 20 bases between. The CDR3 spans 17 residues. Germline lookup yields CDR1 MGHRA and CDR2 YSYEKL. CDR3: CASSQADQTNFKQPQHF. CDR3 nucleotide sequence: TGCGCCAGCAGCCAAGCAGACCAGACAAATTTTAAACAGCCCCAGCATTTT.

This rearrangement joins TRBV6-5 to TRBJ2-5, with 8 bases fitting TRBD1. The CDR3 length is 14 residues. Germline CDR1 and CDR2: MNHEY and SVGAGI. Losses at the gene ends were 6 bases for V and 2 bases for J; bases not matched to a gene: 5. Here the CDR3 reads CASRFGQGQETQYF. CDR3 in DNA: TGTGCCAGCAGATTTGGACAGGGTCAAGAGACCCAGTACTTC.

The chain uses TRBV27 and TRBJ1-5; a weak D match, TRBD1 (6 bases). Trimming removed 1 base from V and 2 bases from J, with 6 bases in between. Germline V CDR1 and CDR2: MNHEY, SMNVEV (reference sequence). The CDR3 extends over 14 amino acids. The CDR3 DNA follows: TGTGCCAGCAGTTTATACAGGGGCAATCAGCCCCAGCATTTT. Protein product: CASSLYRGNQPQHF.

The V and J genes are TRBV27 and TRBJ1-2; 9 bases fit TRBD1. V shed 5 bases, J shed 8 bases, and the junction held 9 bases outside the gene matches. From germline, CDR1 is MNHEY and CDR2 SMNVEV (reference sequence). CDR3 size: 14 residues. CDR3 loop: CASSAWTGDYGYTF. The CDR3 DNA reads TGTGCCAGCAGTGCTTGGACAGGGGATTACGGCTACACCTTC.

The chain uses TRBV13 and TRBJ1-1; maybe TRBD1 (5 bases). This CDR3 spans 17 amino acids. Trimming shortened V by 5 bases and J by 1 base, and 20 bases separated the two germline ends. The V gene's germline CDR1 is PRHDT and CDR2 FYEKMQ (reference sequence). Here the CDR3 reads CASSPRGLEGWNTEAFF. The CDR3 DNA is TGTGCCAGCAGCCCCCGGGGGTTGGAGGGGTGGAACACTGAAGCTTTCTTT. Together with reference TRBV13 and TRBJ1-1, the CDR3 gives the full variable domain: AAGVIQSPRHLIKEKRETATLKCYPIPRHDTVYWYQQGPGQDPQFLISFYEKMQSDKGSIPDRFSAQQFSDYHSELNMSSLELGDSALYFCASSPRGLEGWNTEAFFGQGTRLTVV.

V is TRBV9 and J is TRBJ2-2; a weak D match, TRBD2 (5 bases). The CDR3 spans 15 residues. Germline V lookup: CDR1 SGDLS, CDR2 YYNGEE. Trimming pared 4 bases from V and 4 bases from J, leaving 14 bases between. In nucleotides, the CDR3 is TGTGCCAGCAGCAAAGATCCCCGGGGCACCGGGGAGCTGTTTTTT. This gives the protein CASSKDPRGTGELFF.

This clone was counted only a few times. The chain carries TRBV7-2 and TRBJ2-7, with TRBD1 as a possible D gene (6 bases). The CDR3 contains 13 residues. Germline values: CDR1 SGHTA, CDR2 FQGNSA. V was clipped by 5 bases and J by 3 bases, with 11 bases between them. CDR3 in amino acids: CASSRDRIYEQYF. CDR3 nucleotides: TGTGCCAGCAGCCGCGACAGGATCTACGAGCAGTACTTC.

This clone was picked up one time. V usage is TRBV7-2 and J usage is TRBJ1-1; D gene uncertain. The CDR3 contains 13 residues. The germline V and J ends were trimmed by 5 bases and 0 bases, with 7 bases remaining between them. Germline V gene data show CDR1 as SGHTA and CDR2 as FQGNSA. The CDR3 is CASSRLLNTEAFF. The DNA of the CDR3 is TGTGCCAGCAGCCGCCTATTGAACACTGAAGCTTTCTTT. Supplemented by reference TRBV7-2 and TRBJ1-1, the full variable domain reads GAGVSQSPSNKVTEKGKDVELRCDPISGHTALYWYRQSLGQGLEFLIYFQGNSAPDKSGLPSDRFSAERTGGSVSTLTIQRTQQEDSAVYLCASSRLLNTEAFFGQGTRLTVV.

This rearrangement joins TRBV6-5 to TRBJ1-5, with a tentative D call TRBD1 (5 bases). The CDR3 covers 13 residues. V lost 2 bases, J lost 7 bases, and 9 bases lay in between. CDR1 and CDR2 from the germline V gene are MNHEY and SVGAGI. CDR3: CASSYDAGQPQHF. The CDR3 nucleotides read TGTGCCAGCAGTTACGATGCAGGGCAGCCCCAGCATTTT.

The chain links TRBV5-5 to TRBJ2-7, with TRBD2 identical over 10 bases. CDR3 size: 15 residues. Germline CDR1 reads SGHKS; CDR2 reads YYEKEE (reference sequence). The trim removed 7 bases at V and 4 bases at J, leaving 11 bases unmatched. The CDR3 here is CASAGLAGVAYEQYF. The CDR3, as DNA: TGTGCCAGCGCCGGCCTAGCGGGGGTCGCATACGAGCAGTACTTC.

The V call is TRBV4-2, the J call TRBJ2-2; D possibly corresponds to TRBD2 (7 bases). The germline gives CDR1 LGHNA, CDR2 YNFKEQ. V gave up 3 bases and J gave up 3 bases, with 17 bases separating them. This CDR3 spans 17 amino acids. CDR3 residues: CASSHPTGGLDTGELFF. For the CDR3, the DNA is TGTGCCAGCAGCCATCCCACGGGGGGCCTGGACACCGGGGAGCTGTTTTTT.

The V and J genes are TRBV5-1 and TRBJ2-7; D may be TRBD1 (6 bases). The CDR3 extends over 12 amino acids. Trimming took 0 bases from V and 7 from J, leaving 8 bases between them. The germline gives CDR1 SGHRS, CDR2 YFSETQ. The CDR3 region has the DNA TGCGCCAGCAGCTTGGGAGGACAGGAGCAGTACTTC. This translates into CASSLGGQEQYF. Full variable domain (missing parts from reference TRBV5-1 and TRBJ2-7): KAGVTQTPRYLIKTRGQQVTLSCSPISGHRSVSWYQQTPGQGLQFLFEYFSETQRNKGNFPGRFSGRQFSNSRSEMNVSTLELGDSALYLCASSLGGQEQYFGPGTRLTVT.

V gene TRBV30 combines with J gene TRBJ1-1; a weak D match, TRBD1 (5 bases). The length of the CDR3 is 13 residues. Germline V lookup: CDR1 GTSNPN, CDR2 SVGIG (reference sequence). Trimming pared 4 bases from V and 1 base from J, leaving 10 bases between. CDR3 amino acids: CAWTRGWNTEAFF. In DNA, the CDR3 is TGTGCCTGGACAAGGGGATGGAACACTGAAGCTTTCTTT.

V is TRBV2 and J is TRBJ1-2; 7 positions match TRBD1. Looked up from germline, CDR1 is SNHLY and CDR2 is FYNNEI. This CDR3 spans 16 amino acids. V lost 1 base and J lost 1; bases outside the gene matches: 6. CDR3 region: CASSEGGRGNNYGYTF. The DNA for the CDR3 is TGTGCCAGCAGTGAAGGCGGCAGGGGGAATAACTATGGCTACACCTTC.

Written as DNA, the CDR3 is TGTGCCAGCAGCCGGACAGGGGCCAATTCACCCCTCCACTTT. Protein sequence: CASSRTGANSPLHF. The chain joins TRBV27 to TRBJ1-6, with 9 bases fitting TRBD1. The germline V gene has CDR1 MNHEY and CDR2 SMNVEV (reference sequence). The ends lost 6 bases at V and 7 bases at J; junction bases unmatched: 4. This CDR3 region has 14 residues.

This clone was seen only once. V is TRBV2 and J is TRBJ1-2, with 9 nucleotides matching TRBD1. CDR1 and CDR2 (germline): SNHLY, FYNNEI. Unmatched junction bases numbered 6, after V lost 5 bases and J lost 8 bases. The CDR3 runs to 13 residues. CDR3 DNA sequence: TGTGCCAGCAGTCTAAACAGGGGGCTCGGCTACACCTTC. Translating it yields CASSLNRGLGYTF.

This sequence joins TRBV10-3 and TRBJ2-6, with D maybe TRBD2 (6 bases). CDR3 length: 15 amino acids. Trimming pared 4 bases from V and 2 bases from J, leaving 9 bases between. CDR1 is ENHRY and CDR2 is SYGVKD in the germline V gene. The DNA of the CDR3 is TGTGCCATCAGTGGGGAGGTCCCTGGGGCCAACGTCCTGACTTTC. Its translation is CAISGEVPGANVLTF.

This chain connects TRBV6-2 or TRBV6-3 to TRBJ2-2; TRBD2 matches at 13 bases. The V gene end was trimmed by 7 bases and the J gene end by 4 bases; junction bases not matched to a gene: 9. Per the germline V gene, CDR1 is MNHEY and CDR2 is SVGEGT. The CDR3 is made up of 17 amino acids. The CDR3 protein is CASIPGLAGTGTGELFF. The CDR3 coding sequence is TGTGCCAGCATCCCGGGACTAGCGGGGACGGGCACCGGGGAGCTGTTTTTT.

The V gene is TRBV5-1, the J gene TRBJ1-2; D is possibly TRBD1 (6 bases). The CDR3 spans 16 residues. The germline V gene has CDR1 SGHRS and CDR2 YFSETQ. V gave up 2 bases and J gave up 5 bases, with 19 bases separating them. CDR3 nucleotide sequence: TGCGCCAGCAGCTTAACCGGGACAAGAGGCGAATATGGCTACACCTTC. The encoded protein is CASSLTGTRGEYGYTF.

The rearrangement uses TRBV29-1 and TRBJ1-1; D is possibly TRBD1 (6 bases). This CDR3 has 14 amino acids. V lost 3 bases to trimming and J lost 4 bases, with 15 bases between them. Germline V gives CDR1 SQVTM, CDR2 ANQGSEA. CDR3 sequence: CSVDKRTEATEAFF. In nucleotides, the CDR3 is TGCAGCGTTGATAAACGGACAGAGGCCACTGAAGCTTTCTTT.

The chain carries TRBV6-5 and TRBJ1-3; TRBD1 matches at 7 bases. J gave up 0 bases and V 6 bases, and 5 bases lay outside the gene matches. This CDR3 spans 15 amino acids. Per the germline V gene, CDR1 is MNHEY and CDR2 is SVGAGI. The CDR3 DNA follows: TGTGCCAGCAGAGCGACAGGGAGCTCTGGAAACACCATATATTTT. Translated: CASRATGSSGNTIYF.